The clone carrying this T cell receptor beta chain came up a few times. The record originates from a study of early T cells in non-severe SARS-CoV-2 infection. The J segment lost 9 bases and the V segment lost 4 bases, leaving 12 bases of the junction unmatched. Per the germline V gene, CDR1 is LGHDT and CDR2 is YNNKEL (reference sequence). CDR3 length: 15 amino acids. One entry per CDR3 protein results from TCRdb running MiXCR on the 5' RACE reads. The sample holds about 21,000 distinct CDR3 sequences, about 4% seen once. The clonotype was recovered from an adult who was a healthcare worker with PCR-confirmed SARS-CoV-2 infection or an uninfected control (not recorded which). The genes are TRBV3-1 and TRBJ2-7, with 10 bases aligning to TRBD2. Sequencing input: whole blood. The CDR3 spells CASSRVGSGGPVQYF. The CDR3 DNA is TGTGCCAGCAGCCGAGTTGGTAGCGGGGGGCCCGTGCAGTACTTC.